This TCR beta chain emerged from a study of a mutant IDH1 vaccine in newly diagnosed glioma. About the study: Vaccination began 4-6 weeks post radiotherapy alone, or with temozolomide cycles. The earlier regimen, radiotherapy, temozolomide, or both, was most often both.

CDR3 length: 15 amino acids. V was trimmed by 7 bases and J by 0 bases, leaving 16 bases between them. Germline CDR1 reads MNHNS; CDR2 reads SASEGT. Remarks on this clone: Its antigen remains unknown.

Generated by immunoSEQ multiplex PCR, the TCRdb table keeps only in-frame clones and is missing some. The sample has tens of thousands of clones, roughly four fifths seen once. Stated time point: week 35, safety follow-up. The content of each vaccine dose was 300 ug of mutant IDH1 20-mer peptide, and topical imiquimod accompanied it. The sample in question was PBMCs, obtained from a glioma patient whose treatment included an IDH1 peptide vaccine. The rearrangement links TRBV6-1 to TRBJ2-7; D uncertain. This TCR was recovered from a woman between 50 and 59 years old with glioma. As DNA, the CDR3 is TGTGCCAGCAAGGGTGACGGGCAGGACTCCTACGAGCAGTACTTC. Translating gives CASKGDGQDSYEQYF.